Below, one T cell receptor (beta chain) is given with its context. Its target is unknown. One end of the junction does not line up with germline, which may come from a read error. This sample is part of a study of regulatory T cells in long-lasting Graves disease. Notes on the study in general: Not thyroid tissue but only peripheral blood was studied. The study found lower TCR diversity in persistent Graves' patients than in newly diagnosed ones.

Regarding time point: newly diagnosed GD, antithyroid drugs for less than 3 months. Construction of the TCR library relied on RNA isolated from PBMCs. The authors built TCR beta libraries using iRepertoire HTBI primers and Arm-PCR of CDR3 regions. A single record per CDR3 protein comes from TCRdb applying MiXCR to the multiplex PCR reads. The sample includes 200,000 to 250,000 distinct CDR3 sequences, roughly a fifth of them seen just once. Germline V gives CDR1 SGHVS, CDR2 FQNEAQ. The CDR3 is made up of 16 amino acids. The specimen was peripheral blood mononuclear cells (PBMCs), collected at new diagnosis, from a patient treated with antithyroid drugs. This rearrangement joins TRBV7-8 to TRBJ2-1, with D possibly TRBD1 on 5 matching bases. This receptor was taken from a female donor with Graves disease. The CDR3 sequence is CVSSSRQRSSYNEQFF. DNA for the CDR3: TGTGTCAGCAGCTCCCGACAGAGGAGCTCCTACAATGAGCAGTTCTTC.